One T cell receptor (beta chain) is described in this entry. What it binds is unknown. The source of the sample is a study of regulatory and conventional T cells in RAG deficiency. The method was immunoSEQ multiplex PCR; TCRdb's version includes in-frame clones alone and lacks a portion of them. The profile shows more than 35,000 clones, 75% to 90% of them singletons. Blood CD4+ CD25-low CD127-high conventional T cells supplied the genomic DNA template. The CDR3 is 16 residues long. Trimming took off 4 bases at V and 2 bases at J, with 17 bases between the two ends. The germline CDR1 and CDR2 sequences are MNHNS and SASEGT. Study results and limitations: Shorter CDR3s in all patient subsets; >75% Treg-Tconv overlap in Omenn. RAG-deficient patients showed markedly lower Shannon entropy and higher Simpson indices than control T-cell subsets.

These data also formed part of another study, on regulatory T cells. That investigation notes: The PCR used 52 TRBV and 13 TRBJ primers. Patient repertoires had restricted TRB V-J pairs and skewed V and J usage, most in Tregs.

This chain uses TRBV6-1 with TRBJ1-2, with a possible D match to TRBD1 (5 bases). This sequence originates from a human donor in good health. Input material: CD4+ effector T cells sorted from blood. The CDR3 sequence: CASSGGPGKENYGYTF. The CDR3, as DNA: TGTGCCAGCAGTGGGGGACCCGGGAAAGAGAACTATGGCTACACCTTC.